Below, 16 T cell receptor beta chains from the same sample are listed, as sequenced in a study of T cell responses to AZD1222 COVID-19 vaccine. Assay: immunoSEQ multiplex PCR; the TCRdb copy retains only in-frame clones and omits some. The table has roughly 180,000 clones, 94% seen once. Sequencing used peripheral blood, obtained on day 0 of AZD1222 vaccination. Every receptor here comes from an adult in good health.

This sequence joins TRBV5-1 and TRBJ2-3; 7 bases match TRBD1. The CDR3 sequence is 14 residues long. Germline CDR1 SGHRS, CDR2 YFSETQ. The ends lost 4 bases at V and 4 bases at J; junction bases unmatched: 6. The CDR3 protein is CASSRGQVSDTQYF. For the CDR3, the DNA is TGCGCCAGCAGCCGCGGACAGGTATCAGATACGCAGTATTTT.

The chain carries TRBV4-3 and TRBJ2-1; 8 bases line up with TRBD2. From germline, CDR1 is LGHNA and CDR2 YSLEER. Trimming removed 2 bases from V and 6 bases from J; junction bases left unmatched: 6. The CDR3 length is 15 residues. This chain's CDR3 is CASSQSGGRLNEQFF. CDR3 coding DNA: TGCGCCAGCAGCCAATCGGGCGGGAGGCTCAATGAGCAGTTCTTC.

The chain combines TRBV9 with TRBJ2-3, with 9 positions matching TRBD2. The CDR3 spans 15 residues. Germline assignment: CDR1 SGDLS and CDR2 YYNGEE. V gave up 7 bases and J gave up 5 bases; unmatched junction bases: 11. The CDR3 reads CASSFGSGSGDTQYF. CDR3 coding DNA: TGTGCCAGCTCTTTCGGTAGCGGGAGTGGAGATACGCAGTATTTT.

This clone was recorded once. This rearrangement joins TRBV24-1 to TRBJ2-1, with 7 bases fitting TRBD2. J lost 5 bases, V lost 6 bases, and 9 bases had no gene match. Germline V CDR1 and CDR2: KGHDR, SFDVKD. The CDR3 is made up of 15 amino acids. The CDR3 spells CATSPNLADHNEQFF. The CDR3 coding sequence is TGTGCCACCAGTCCGAATCTAGCGGACCACAATGAGCAGTTCTTC.

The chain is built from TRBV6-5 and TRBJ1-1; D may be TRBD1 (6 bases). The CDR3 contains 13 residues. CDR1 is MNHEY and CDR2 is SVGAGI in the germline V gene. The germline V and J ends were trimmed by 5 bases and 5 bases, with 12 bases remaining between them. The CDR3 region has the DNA TGTGCCAGCAGTCCAACAGGGCATACTGAAGCTTTCTTT. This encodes CASSPTGHTEAFF.

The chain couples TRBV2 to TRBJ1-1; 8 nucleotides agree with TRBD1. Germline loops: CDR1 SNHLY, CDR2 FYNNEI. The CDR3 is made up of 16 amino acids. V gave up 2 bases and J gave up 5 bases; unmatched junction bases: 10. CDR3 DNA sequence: TGTGCCAGCAGTGAATCACCCTCAGACAGGGGAACTGAAGCTTTCTTT. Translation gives CASSESPSDRGTEAFF.

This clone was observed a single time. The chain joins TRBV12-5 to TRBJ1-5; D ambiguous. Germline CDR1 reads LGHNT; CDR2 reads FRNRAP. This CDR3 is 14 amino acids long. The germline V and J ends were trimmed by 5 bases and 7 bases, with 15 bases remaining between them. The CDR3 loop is CASGIGPGSQPQHF. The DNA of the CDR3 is TGTGCTAGTGGTATAGGACCCGGGAGCCAGCCCCAGCATTTT.

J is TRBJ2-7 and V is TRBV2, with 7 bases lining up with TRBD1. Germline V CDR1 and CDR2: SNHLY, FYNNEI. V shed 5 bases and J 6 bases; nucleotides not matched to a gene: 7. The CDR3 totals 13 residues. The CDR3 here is CASSNDRAGEQYF. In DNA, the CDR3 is TGTGCCAGCAGTAACGACAGGGCGGGCGAGCAGTACTTC.

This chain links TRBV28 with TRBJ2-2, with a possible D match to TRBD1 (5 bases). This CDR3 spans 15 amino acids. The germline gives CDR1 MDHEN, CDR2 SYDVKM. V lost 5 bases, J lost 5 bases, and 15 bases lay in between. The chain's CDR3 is CASSAPLTGTGELFF. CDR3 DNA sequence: TGTGCCAGCAGTGCCCCCCTCACAGGAACCGGGGAGCTGTTTTTT.

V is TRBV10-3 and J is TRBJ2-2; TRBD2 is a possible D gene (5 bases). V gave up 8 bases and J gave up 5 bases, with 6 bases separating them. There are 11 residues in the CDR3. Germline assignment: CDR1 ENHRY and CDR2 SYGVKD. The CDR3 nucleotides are TGTGCCATCGGGAGTACCGGGGAGCTGTTTTTT. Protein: CAIGSTGELFF.

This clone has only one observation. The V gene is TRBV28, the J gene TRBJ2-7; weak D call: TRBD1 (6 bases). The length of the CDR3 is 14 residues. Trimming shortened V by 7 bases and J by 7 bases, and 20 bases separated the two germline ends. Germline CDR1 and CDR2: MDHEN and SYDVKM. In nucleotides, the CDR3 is TGTGCCAGCACCCAGGACAGAGGGGTAGGAGAGCAGTACTTC. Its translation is CASTQDRGVGEQYF. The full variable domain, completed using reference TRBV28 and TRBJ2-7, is DVKVTQSSRYLVKRTGEKVFLECVQDMDHENMFWYRQDPGLGLRLIYFSYDVKMKEKGDIPEGYSVSREKKERFSLILESASTNQTSMYLCASTQDRGVGEQYFGPGTRLTVT.

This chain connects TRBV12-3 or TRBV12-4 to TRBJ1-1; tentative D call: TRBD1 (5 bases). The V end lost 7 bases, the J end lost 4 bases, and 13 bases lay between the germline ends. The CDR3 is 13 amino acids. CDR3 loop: CASKFGGGTEAFF. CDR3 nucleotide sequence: TGTGCCAGCAAGTTCGGTGGGGGCACTGAAGCTTTCTTT.

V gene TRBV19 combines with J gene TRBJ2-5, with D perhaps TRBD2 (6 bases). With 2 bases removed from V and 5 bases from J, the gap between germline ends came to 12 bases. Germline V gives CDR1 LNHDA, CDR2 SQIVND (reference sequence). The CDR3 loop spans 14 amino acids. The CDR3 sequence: CASSIRGTGETQYF. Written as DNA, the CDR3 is TGTGCCAGTAGTATACGCGGGACCGGGGAGACCCAGTACTTC.

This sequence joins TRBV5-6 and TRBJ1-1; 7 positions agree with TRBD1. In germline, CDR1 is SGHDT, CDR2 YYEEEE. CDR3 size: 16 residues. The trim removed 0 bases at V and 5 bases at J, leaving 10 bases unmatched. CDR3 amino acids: CASSLAEEGAQTEAFF. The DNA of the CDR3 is TGTGCCAGCAGCTTGGCCGAGGAGGGGGCGCAAACTGAAGCTTTCTTT. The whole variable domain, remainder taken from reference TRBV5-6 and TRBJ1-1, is DAGVTQSPTHLIKTRGQQVTLRCSPKSGHDTVSWYQQALGQGPQFIFQYYEEEERQRGNFPDRFSGHQFPNYSSELNVNALLLGDSALYLCASSLAEEGAQTEAFFGQGTRLTVV.

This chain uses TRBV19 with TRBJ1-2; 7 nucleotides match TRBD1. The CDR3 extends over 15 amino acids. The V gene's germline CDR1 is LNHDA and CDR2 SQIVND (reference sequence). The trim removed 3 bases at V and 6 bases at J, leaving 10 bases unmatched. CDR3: CASSIDRTGGDGYTF. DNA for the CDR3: TGTGCCAGTAGTATTGATCGGACAGGCGGTGATGGCTACACCTTC.

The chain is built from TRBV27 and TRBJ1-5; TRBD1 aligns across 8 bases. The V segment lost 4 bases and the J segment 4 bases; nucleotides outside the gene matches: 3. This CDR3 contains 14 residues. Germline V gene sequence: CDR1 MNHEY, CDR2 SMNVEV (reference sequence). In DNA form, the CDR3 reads TGTGCCAGCAGTTGGACAGGGCGTAATCAGCCCCAGCATTTT. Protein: CASSWTGRNQPQHF.